This T cell receptor (beta chain) was captured in a study of shared clonotypes between healthy human individuals. TCRdb's table, derived via immunoSEQ multiplex PCR, lists solely in-frame clones and lacks some. This sample has about 2 million clones, with about 95% found just once. The CDR3 is 16 residues long. V lost 1 base to trimming and J lost 5 bases, with 17 bases between them. Germline values: CDR1 MGHRA, CDR2 YSYEKL. Positively selected for CCR7, the CD45RO-negative cells used as naive CD8 cells excluded terminally differentiated effector memory CD45RA+ cells. The TCR was taken from a man between 18 and 35 years old in good health. The sequencing input was naive CD8+ T cells sorted from blood. The chain employs TRBV4-1 and TRBJ2-5; D gene uncertain. The CDR3 reads CASSQGMWDLRETQYF. For the CDR3, the DNA is TGCGCCAGCAGCCAAGGGATGTGGGATTTACGCGAGACCCAGTACTTC.